The 30 T cell receptor beta chains below were found in one sample sequenced in a study of T cell repertoires in cytomegalovirus infection. These receptors' antigens are unknown. TCRdb re-analysed the reads in MiXCR, keeping a single row per CDR3 protein. The data show 800,000 to 950,000 distinct CDR3 sequences, about 31% seen once. Sequencing used cultured CD8+ T cells from PBMCs, obtained from culture after CMV antigen stimulation. These receptor sequences come from a human donor in good health (CMV status not recorded). Some clones in this sample may be carry-over from other donors' samples.

This clonotype was found a few times. The chain carries TRBV6-1 and TRBJ1-4; no clear D gene. Trimming removed 3 bases from V and 0 bases from J, with 11 bases in between. The CDR3 is 16 residues long. Germline V gene sequence: CDR1 MNHNS, CDR2 SASEGT. The CDR3 DNA sequence: TGTGCCAGCAGTGAGTTTCTAGTTGCAACTAATGAAAAACTGTTTTTT. This translates into CASSEFLVATNEKLFF.

The chain couples TRBV4-3 to TRBJ2-3; D possibly corresponds to TRBD1 (5 bases). CDR3 length: 17 amino acids. Trimming removed 4 bases from V and 0 bases from J, with 17 bases in between. Germline V gene lookup returns CDR1 LGHNA and CDR2 YSLEER. DNA for the CDR3: TGCGCCAGCAGCCCTGGGGCCATGGGGCCTAGCACAGATACGCAGTATTTT. Translation gives CASSPGAMGPSTDTQYF.

This clonotype was seen ten or more times. The V gene is TRBV7-2, the J gene TRBJ1-2, with 8 bases matching TRBD1. The CDR3 has 14 amino acids. The germline gives CDR1 SGHTA, CDR2 FQGNSA. V was pared by 3 bases and J by 3 bases, with 3 bases of the junction left unmatched. The CDR3 sequence: CASSFSGGDYGYTF. The DNA of the CDR3 is TGTGCCAGCAGCTTTTCAGGGGGCGACTATGGCTACACCTTC.

This clonotype has just a few counts. V usage is TRBV7-6 and J usage is TRBJ2-1; D is unclear. Trimming took 1 base from V and 7 from J, leaving 8 bases between them. There are 13 residues in the CDR3. CDR1 and CDR2 (germline): SGHVS, FNYEAQ. DNA of the CDR3: TGTGCCAGCAGCTTAGAATTGGCTAATGAGCAGTTCTTC. It is translated as CASSLELANEQFF.

This clonotype was observed a few times. The gene calls are TRBV7-9 and TRBJ2-3; no clear D gene. Trimming stripped 5 bases from V and 1 base from J, with 10 bases between. The germline V gene encodes CDR1 SEHNR and CDR2 FQNEAQ (reference sequence). The CDR3 is 14 residues long. The CDR3 here is CASSPGDRTDTQYF. The CDR3 DNA follows: TGTGCCAGCAGCCCGGGTGATCGCACAGATACGCAGTATTTT.

The sample holds a few counts of this clonotype. The gene calls are TRBV24-1 and TRBJ2-1, with D possibly TRBD1 on 5 matching bases. Germline V gene data show CDR1 as KGHDR and CDR2 as SFDVKD. This CDR3 contains 12 residues. V lost 3 bases and J 9 bases, leaving 8 bases between the germline ends. In DNA, the CDR3 is TGTGCCACCAGTGATGCAGGGCCTGAGCAGTTCTTC. Amino acid sequence: CATSDAGPEQFF.

This chain connects TRBV19 to TRBJ1-1; 9 nucleotides match TRBD1. With 4 bases clipped from V and 0 bases from J, the junction kept 9 bases outside the gene matches. The CDR3 contains 17 residues. Germline V gene sequence: CDR1 LNHDA, CDR2 SQIVND (reference sequence). The CDR3, as DNA: TGTGCCAGTAGTAGGACAGTCGACAGGGGGATGAACACTGAAGCTTTCTTT. This encodes CASSRTVDRGMNTEAFF. The full variable domain, with the rest looked up from reference TRBV19 and TRBJ1-1, is DGGITQSPKYLFRKEGQNVTLSCEQNLNHDAMYWYRQDPGQGLRLIYYSQIVNDFQKGDIAEGYSVSREKKESFPLTVTSAQKNPTAFYLCASSRTVDRGMNTEAFFGQGTRLTVV.

The CDR3 sequence is CASSLTGTGNNYGYTF. The CDR3 nucleotides are TGCGCCAGCAGCCTCACAGGGACAGGGAATAACTATGGCTACACCTTC. The genes are TRBV4-1 and TRBJ1-2, with 9 bases matching TRBD1. V lost 4 bases, J lost 1 base, and 7 bases stayed unmatched. The CDR3 spans 16 residues. Per germline, CDR1 MGHRA and CDR2 YSYEKL.

This clonotype was detected only a few times. The chain is built from TRBV2 and TRBJ2-7, with a weak D call TRBD2 (6 bases). Deletions cut 7 bases from V and 3 bases from J, with 10 bases between. In germline, CDR1 is SNHLY, CDR2 FYNNEI. The CDR3 totals 12 residues. The CDR3 sequence: CASIGGNYEQYV. The CDR3 DNA reads as TGTGCCAGCATTGGGGGGAACTACGAGCAGTACGTC.

The rearrangement joins TRBV27 to TRBJ2-5; tentative D call: TRBD2 (7 bases). Trimming removed 4 bases from V and 5 bases from J, with 17 bases in between. Germline loops: CDR1 MNHEY, CDR2 SMNVEV (reference sequence). The CDR3 is 15 residues long. The CDR3 bases are TGTGCCAGCAGTTGGGTGGGGGGGGGCATGGAGACCCAGTACTTC. The encoded protein is CASSWVGGGMETQYF.

The chain couples TRBV27 to TRBJ2-5; D ambiguous. The CDR3 is made up of 14 amino acids. Germline CDR1 reads MNHEY; CDR2 reads SMNVEV (reference sequence). Deletions cut 6 bases from V and 0 bases from J, with 11 bases between. Written as DNA, the CDR3 is TGTGCCAGCAGCCCCATAAAGTACCAAGAGACCCAGTACTTC. This sequence encodes CASSPIKYQETQYF.

This clonotype was found a few times. The V gene is TRBV4-1, the J gene TRBJ1-2; the D is unclear. Trimming cost V 0 bases and J 1 base, with 6 bases left between them. In germline, CDR1 is MGHRA, CDR2 YSYEKL. This CDR3 region has 14 residues. This chain's CDR3 is CASSQEPFNYGYTF. The CDR3 DNA reads as TGCGCCAGCAGCCAAGAGCCCTTTAACTATGGCTACACCTTC.

The V gene is TRBV5-1, the J gene TRBJ1-5; D uncertain. Trimming took off 4 bases at V and 1 base at J, with 12 bases between the two ends. Germline values: CDR1 SGHRS, CDR2 YFSETQ. The CDR3 contains 15 residues. In nucleotides, the CDR3 is TGCGCCAGCAGCGAAGGATACCAAAGCAATCAGCCCCAGCATTTT. This sequence encodes CASSEGYQSNQPQHF.

This clonotype was counted a few times. The V gene is TRBV27, the J gene TRBJ1-6, with TRBD1 as a possible D gene (6 bases). The CDR3 spans 13 residues. Trimming removed 3 bases at V and 9 bases at J, with 9 bases between. Per germline, CDR1 MNHEY and CDR2 SMNVEV (reference sequence). CDR3 in DNA: TGTGCCAGCAGTTTTGGGGGCTTTTCACCCCTCCACTTT. Its translation is CASSFGGFSPLHF.

There are a few counts of this clonotype. The chain combines TRBV6-1 with TRBJ1-6; 7 positions agree with TRBD1. The CDR3 runs to 14 residues. V lost 2 bases, J lost 9 bases, and 4 bases stayed unmatched. Germline V lookup: CDR1 MNHNS, CDR2 SASEGT. The CDR3 spells CASSEPGGGSPLHF. CDR3 coding DNA: TGTGCCAGCAGTGAACCAGGGGGGGGTTCACCCCTCCACTTT.

This chain links TRBV7-2 with TRBJ2-5, with D perhaps TRBD2 (6 bases). The CDR3 is 17 amino acids. Germline V gene lookup returns CDR1 SGHTA and CDR2 FQGNSA. V shed 1 base and J shed 0 bases, with 15 bases lying between them. CDR3 sequence (DNA): TGTGCCAGCAGCTTAGTGGAGTTACGGACTAACCAAGAGACCCAGTACTTC. Its protein product is CASSLVELRTNQETQYF.

The chain links TRBV4-1 to TRBJ1-5, with a possible D match to TRBD1 (5 bases). Per germline, CDR1 MGHRA and CDR2 YSYEKL. V was pared by 0 bases and J by 7 bases, with 22 bases between. The CDR3 is 18 amino acids. In DNA, the CDR3 is TGCGCCAGCAGCCAAGATTTCGATGGGACCCCGGTTGCGCAGCCCCAGCATTTT. Protein product: CASSQDFDGTPVAQPQHF.

The V gene is TRBV5-6, the J gene TRBJ1-1, with a weak D call TRBD1 (6 bases). Trimming removed 1 base from V and 0 bases from J, with 10 bases in between. Germline-derived CDR1 and CDR2 are SGHDT and YYEEEE. The CDR3 loop spans 15 amino acids. The CDR3, as DNA: TGTGCCAGCAGCTTGTACAGGGCCCTGAACACTGAAGCTTTCTTT. Translation gives CASSLYRALNTEAFF.

This clonotype has just one count. The chain uses TRBV6-5 and TRBJ2-1; no clear D gene. V lost 4 bases and J lost 0, with 10 bases in between. The length of the CDR3 is 15 residues. Germline CDR1 reads MNHEY; CDR2 reads SVGAGI. CDR3: CASSSWASSYNEQFF. The CDR3, as DNA: TGTGCCAGCAGTTCCTGGGCCAGCTCCTACAATGAGCAGTTCTTC.

This clonotype has at least ten counts. The chain carries TRBV7-8 and TRBJ1-5, with 9 bases fitting TRBD1. Trimming at V came to 5 bases and at J to 7 bases, leaving 6 bases not matched to a gene. Germline V gene data show CDR1 as SGHVS and CDR2 as FQNEAQ. CDR3 length equals 14 residues. CDR3 sequence: CASSPPGQGQPQHF. The CDR3 coding sequence is TGTGCCAGCAGCCCGCCGGGACAGGGACAGCCCCAGCATTTT.

The chain links TRBV12-3 or TRBV12-4 to TRBJ1-2; possibly TRBD1 for D (5 bases). This CDR3 has 12 amino acids. The V gene lost 3 bases and the J gene lost 9 bases, with 11 bases spanning the gap. The CDR3 DNA reads as TGTGCCAGCAGTTTTGGGGCTGAGAGCTACACCTTC. Protein: CASSFGAESYTF.

There are many counts of this clonotype. The rearrangement links TRBV12-5 to TRBJ2-1; 13 nucleotides line up with TRBD2. The CDR3 totals 16 residues. CDR1 and CDR2 from the germline V gene are LGHNT and FRNRAP. Losses at the gene ends were 3 bases for V and 6 bases for J; bases not matched to a gene: 5. This chain's CDR3 is CASGFATSGGGNEQFF. The CDR3 bases are TGTGCTAGTGGTTTCGCAACTAGCGGGGGGGGCAATGAGCAGTTCTTC.

This clonotype was observed at least ten times. The J gene is TRBJ2-5, the V gene TRBV5-1; D unclear. This CDR3 spans 13 amino acids. Deletions cut 0 bases from V and 5 bases from J, with 8 bases between. The germline gives CDR1 SGHRS, CDR2 YFSETQ. The CDR3 region has the DNA TGCGCCAGCAGCTTGGCCTCGGCGGAGACCCAGTACTTC. Protein: CASSLASAETQYF.

The chain employs TRBV6-8 and TRBJ2-1; no firm D call. The CDR3 is 15 residues long. V lost 1 base and J 5 bases, leaving 12 bases between the germline ends. Germline CDR1 and CDR2: MNHGY and SAAAGT. CDR3 in amino acids: CASSYFPEANNEQFF. The CDR3 nucleotides read TGTGCCAGCAGTTACTTCCCAGAAGCTAACAATGAGCAGTTCTTC.

The rearrangement links TRBV6-5 to TRBJ1-2; perhaps TRBD1 as D (5 bases). Between the trimmed V and J ends, which lost 2 bases and 6 bases, there was a span of 13 bases. The CDR3 sequence is 14 residues long. Germline values: CDR1 MNHEY, CDR2 SVGAGI. This CDR3 is CASSYGNVGDGYTF. The CDR3 nucleotides are TGTGCCAGCAGTTACGGGAATGTGGGGGATGGCTACACCTTC.

This chain joins TRBV19 and TRBJ1-5; D uncertain. This CDR3 is 16 amino acids long. V was pared by 0 bases and J by 0 bases, with 9 bases between. From germline, CDR1 is LNHDA and CDR2 SQIVND (reference sequence). The CDR3 loop is CASSIDTGYSNQPQHF. The CDR3 coding sequence is TGTGCCAGTAGTATAGACACGGGGTATAGCAATCAGCCCCAGCATTTT.

The chain links TRBV4-1 to TRBJ2-1, with D perhaps matching TRBD1 or TRBD2 (6 bases each). Germline V gene sequence: CDR1 MGHRA, CDR2 YSYEKL. V shed 0 bases and J shed 10 bases, with 13 bases lying between them. This CDR3 has 14 residues. The chain's CDR3 is CASSQEWGAQEQFF. The DNA for the CDR3 is TGCGCCAGCAGCCAAGAATGGGGGGCGCAGGAGCAGTTCTTC.

This clonotype was counted between two and nine times. The chain uses TRBV15 and TRBJ1-1; D might be TRBD1 (5 bases). V lost 0 bases to trimming and J lost 5 bases, with 7 bases between them. Looked up from germline, CDR1 is LNHNV and CDR2 is YYDKDF (reference sequence). The CDR3 loop spans 13 amino acids. CDR3 region: CATSRDGGTEAFF. The CDR3 DNA follows: TGTGCCACCAGCAGAGACGGGGGAACTGAAGCTTTCTTT.

J is TRBJ2-3 and V is TRBV7-8, with 9 bases identical to TRBD1. CDR3 length: 23 amino acids. Germline-derived CDR1 and CDR2 are SGHVS and FQNEAQ. With V trimmed by 2 bases and J by 4 bases, 28 bases remained unmatched. The CDR3 region has the DNA TGTGCCAGCAGCTTACCCGACGTCCTGCTTAATTTTTTGGGACAGGGTAATCCAGATACGCAGTATTTT. Amino acids: CASSLPDVLLNFLGQGNPDTQYF.

V usage is TRBV6-2 or TRBV6-3 and J usage is TRBJ2-7, with TRBD1 matching 7 bases. The CDR3 sequence is 13 residues long. V lost 6 bases, J lost 4 bases, and 6 bases stayed unmatched. CDR1 and CDR2 (germline): MNHEY, SVGEGT. The CDR3 loop is CASRDRSKYEQYF. The CDR3, as DNA: TGTGCCAGCAGGGACAGGAGTAAGTACGAGCAGTACTTC.